This T cell receptor (beta chain) was identified in a study of blood T cell repertoires in COVID-19. The table came from immunoSEQ multiplex PCR; TCRdb's copy has only in-frame clones and leaves some out. The data show 350,000 to 450,000 clones, with 85% seen just once and roughly 3.9% held by the top ten. V dropped 2 bases and J dropped 5 bases, with 15 bases sitting between them. Germline CDR1 reads SGHTA; CDR2 reads FQGNSA. The CDR3 length is 15 residues. The receptor's source is a young woman with acute or convalescent COVID-19. The chain joins TRBV7-2 to TRBJ1-2, with D perhaps TRBD1 (5 bases). The sequenced sample was peripheral blood. CDR3 region: CASSLLQGPGYGYTF. In nucleotides, the CDR3 is TGTGCCAGCAGCTTATTGCAGGGCCCAGGGTATGGCTACACCTTC.